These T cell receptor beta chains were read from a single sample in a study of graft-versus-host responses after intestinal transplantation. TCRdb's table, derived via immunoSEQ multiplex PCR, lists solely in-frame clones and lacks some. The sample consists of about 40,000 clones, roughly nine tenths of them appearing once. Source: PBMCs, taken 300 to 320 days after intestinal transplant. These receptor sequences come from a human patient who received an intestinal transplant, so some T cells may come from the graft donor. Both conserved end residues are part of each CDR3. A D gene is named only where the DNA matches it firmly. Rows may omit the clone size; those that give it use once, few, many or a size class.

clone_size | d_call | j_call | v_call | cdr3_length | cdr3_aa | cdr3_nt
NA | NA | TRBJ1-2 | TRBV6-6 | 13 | CASSYSGPWGYTF | TGTGCCAGCAGTTACTCGGGGCCGTGGGGCTACACCTTC
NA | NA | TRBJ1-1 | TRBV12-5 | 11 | CASAENTEAFF | TGTGCTAGTGCTGAGAACACTGAAGCTTTCTTT
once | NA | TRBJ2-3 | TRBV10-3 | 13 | CAISQGNRDTQYF | TGTGCCATCAGTCAGGGGAATCGTGATACGCAGTATTTT
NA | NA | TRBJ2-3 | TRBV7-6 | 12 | CASSYQLHTQYF | TGTGCCAGCAGCTACCAGTTACATACGCAGTATTTT
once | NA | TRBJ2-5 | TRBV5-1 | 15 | CASSLGSGFQETQYF | TGCGCCAGCAGCTTGGGGTCGGGGTTCCAAGAGACCCAGTACTTC
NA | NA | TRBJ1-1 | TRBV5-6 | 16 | CASSLAYRVGNTEAFF | TGTGCCAGCAGCTTGGCCTACAGGGTCGGGAACACTGAAGCTTTCTTT
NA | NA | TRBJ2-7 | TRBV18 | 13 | CASSPGSSYEQYF | TGTGCCAGCTCACCGGGGAGTTCCTACGAGCAGTACTTC
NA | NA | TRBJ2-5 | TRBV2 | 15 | CASSPLISGRETQYF | TGTGCCAGCAGCCCTCTTATATCCGGCAGAGAGACCCAGTACTTC
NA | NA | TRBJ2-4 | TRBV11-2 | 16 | CASSLSGGLAKNIQYF | TGTGCCAGCAGCTTAAGCGGAGGGTTGGCCAAAAACATTCAGTACTTC
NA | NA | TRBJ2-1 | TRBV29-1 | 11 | CSGIANNEQFF | TGCAGCGGAATAGCGAACAATGAGCAGTTCTTC
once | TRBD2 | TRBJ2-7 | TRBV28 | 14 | CASRLAGVAYEQYF | TGTGCCAGCCGACTAGCGGGAGTCGCCTACGAGCAGTACTTC
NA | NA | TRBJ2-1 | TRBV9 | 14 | CASSVVLTGNEQFF | TGTGCCAGCAGCGTAGTCCTGACTGGGAATGAGCAGTTCTTC
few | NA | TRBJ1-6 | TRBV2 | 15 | CASRGEGQYNSPLHF | TGTGCCAGCAGAGGCGAGGGGCAATATAATTCACCCCTCCACTTT
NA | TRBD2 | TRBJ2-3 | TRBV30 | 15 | CAWSRGGRGTDTQYF | TGTGCCTGGAGTCGGGGCGGGAGGGGGACAGATACGCAGTATTTT
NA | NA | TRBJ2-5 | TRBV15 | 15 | CATSRDLGQQETQYF | TGTGCCACCAGCAGAGATCTGGGACAACAAGAGACCCAGTACTTC
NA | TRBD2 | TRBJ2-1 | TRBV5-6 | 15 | CASSQLAGESNEQFF | TGTGCCAGCAGCCAACTAGCGGGAGAGAGCAATGAGCAGTTCTTC
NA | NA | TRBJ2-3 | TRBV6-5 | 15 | CASKRGQSGTDTQYF | TGTGCCAGCAAGAGAGGTCAGAGCGGAACAGATACGCAGTATTTT
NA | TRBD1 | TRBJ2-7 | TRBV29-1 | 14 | CSVTSGTVNYEQYF | TGCAGCGTGACATCCGGGACAGTTAACTACGAGCAGTACTTC
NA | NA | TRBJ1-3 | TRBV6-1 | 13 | CASSDGVGNTIYF | TGTGCCAGCAGTGATGGGGTAGGAAACACCATATATTTT
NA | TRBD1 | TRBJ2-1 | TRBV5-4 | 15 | CASSLAQGAWNEQFF | TGTGCCAGCAGCTTGGCTCAGGGGGCTTGGAATGAGCAGTTCTTC
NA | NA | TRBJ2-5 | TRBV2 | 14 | CASSPPQGSETQYF | TGTGCCAGCAGCCCTCCGCAGGGGTCAGAGACCCAGTACTTC
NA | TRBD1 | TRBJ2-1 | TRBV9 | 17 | CASSPKTGSSSYNEQFF | TGTGCCAGCAGCCCAAAGACAGGGTCTAGCTCCTACAATGAGCAGTTCTTC
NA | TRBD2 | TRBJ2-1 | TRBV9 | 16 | CASSPTTSMTPNEQFF | TGTGCCAGCAGCCCTACGACTAGCATGACCCCTAATGAGCAGTTCTTC
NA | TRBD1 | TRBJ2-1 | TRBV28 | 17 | CASSTRDRQLSYNEQFF | TGTGCCAGCAGTACCCGGGACAGGCAACTCTCCTACAATGAGCAGTTCTTC
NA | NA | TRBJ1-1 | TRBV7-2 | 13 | CASSFRDFTEAFF | TGTGCCAGCAGCTTCCGGGATTTCACTGAAGCTTTCTTT
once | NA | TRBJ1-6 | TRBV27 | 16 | CASSPVGSSYNSPLHF | TGTGCCAGCTCCCCAGTGGGGAGCTCCTATAATTCACCCCTCCACTTT
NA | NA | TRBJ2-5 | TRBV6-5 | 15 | CASSYGKGSPETQYF | TGTGCCAGCAGTTACGGGAAGGGCAGCCCGGAGACCCAGTACTTC
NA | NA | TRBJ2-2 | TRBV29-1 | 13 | CSGLGANTGELFF | TGCAGCGGCCTAGGTGCGAACACCGGGGAGCTGTTTTTT
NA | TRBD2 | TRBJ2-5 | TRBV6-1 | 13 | CASSEGGRGEQYF | TGTGCCAGCAGTGAAGGGGGGCGGGGGGAGCAGTACTTC
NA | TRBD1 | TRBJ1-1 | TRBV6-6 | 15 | CASSDLTGGGTEAFF | TGTGCCAGCAGTGATCTTACAGGGGGAGGGACTGAAGCTTTCTTT
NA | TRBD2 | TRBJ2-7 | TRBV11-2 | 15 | CASSRAGGSSYEQYF | TGTGCCAGCAGCAGAGCGGGAGGGAGCTCCTACGAGCAGTACTTC
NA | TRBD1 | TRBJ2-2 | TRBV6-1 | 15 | CASTMKTGGGGELFF | TGTGCCAGCACCATGAAGACAGGGGGCGGGGGGGAGCTGTTTTTT
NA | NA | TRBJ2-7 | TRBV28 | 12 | CASSEDITEQYF | TGTGCCAGCAGTGAGGACATCACCGAGCAGTACTTC
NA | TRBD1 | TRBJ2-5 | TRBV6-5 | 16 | CASSYSIWDRAETQYF | TGTGCCAGCAGTTACTCGATATGGGACAGGGCAGAGACCCAGTACTTC
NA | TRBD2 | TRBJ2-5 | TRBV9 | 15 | CASSVGWGGEETQYF | TGTGCCAGCAGCGTAGGCTGGGGGGGGGAAGAGACCCAGTACTTC
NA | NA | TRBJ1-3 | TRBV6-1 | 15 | CASRMTGSSGNTIYF | TGTGCCAGCCGGATGACAGGTTCCTCTGGAAACACCATATATTTT
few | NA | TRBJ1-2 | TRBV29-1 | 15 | CSVGPDGAINYGYTF | TGCAGCGTTGGACCCGACGGTGCTATTAACTATGGCTACACCTTC
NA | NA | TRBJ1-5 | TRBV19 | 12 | CASSMGFQPQHF | TGTGCCAGTAGTATGGGTTTTCAGCCCCAGCATTTT
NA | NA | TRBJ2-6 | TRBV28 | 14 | CASSWSSGANVLTF | TGTGCCAGCAGTTGGAGCTCTGGGGCCAACGTCCTGACTTTC
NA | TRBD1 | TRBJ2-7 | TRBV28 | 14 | CASRPRTGIYEQYF | TGTGCCAGCAGACCTAGGACAGGAATATACGAGCAGTACTTC
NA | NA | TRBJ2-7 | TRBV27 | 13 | CASSLSQGYEQYF | TGTGCCAGCAGTTTAAGTCAGGGGTACGAGCAGTACTTC
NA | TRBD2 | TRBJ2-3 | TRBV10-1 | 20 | CASSKALGKAGGLGTDTQYF | TGCGCCAGCAGTAAGGCCCTTGGAAAGGCGGGGGGGCTGGGGACAGATACGCAGTATTTT
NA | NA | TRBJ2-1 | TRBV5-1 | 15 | CASTGAALSYNEQFF | TGCGCCAGCACTGGGGCAGCCCTCTCCTACAATGAGCAGTTCTTC
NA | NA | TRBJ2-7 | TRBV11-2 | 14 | CASSRPGNSYEQYF | TGTGCCAGCAGCAGACCCGGGAACTCCTACGAGCAGTACTTC
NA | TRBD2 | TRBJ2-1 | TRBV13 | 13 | CASRSGAYNEQFF | TGTGCCAGCCGGAGCGGGGCCTACAATGAGCAGTTCTTC
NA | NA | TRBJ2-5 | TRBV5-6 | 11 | CASSFQETQYF | TGTGCCAGCAGCTTTCAAGAGACCCAGTACTTC
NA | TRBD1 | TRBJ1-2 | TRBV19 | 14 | CASMVGTGGVGYTF | TGTGCCAGTATGGTCGGGACAGGGGGCGTTGGCTACACCTTC
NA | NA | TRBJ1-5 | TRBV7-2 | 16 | CASSLYRDKSNQPQHF | TGTGCCAGCAGCCTCTACAGGGATAAAAGCAATCAGCCCCAGCATTTT
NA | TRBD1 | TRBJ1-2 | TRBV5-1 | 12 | CASSPTGSGYTF | TGCGCCAGCAGCCCGACAGGGAGCGGCTACACCTTC
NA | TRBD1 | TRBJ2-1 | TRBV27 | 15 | CASSLPGQGINEQFF | TGTGCCAGCAGCTTACCGGGACAGGGAATTAATGAGCAGTTCTTC
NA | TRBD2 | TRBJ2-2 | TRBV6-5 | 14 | CATALAGDTGELFF | TGTGCCACTGCCCTAGCGGGGGACACCGGGGAGCTGTTTTTT
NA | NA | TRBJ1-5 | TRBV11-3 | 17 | CASSLESGFGGNQPQHF | TGTGCCAGCAGCTTAGAGTCAGGGTTCGGAGGCAATCAGCCCCAGCATTTT
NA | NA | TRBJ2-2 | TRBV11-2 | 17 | CASSSLVQVTNTGELFF | TGTGCCAGCAGCAGCTTGGTTCAGGTTACGAACACCGGGGAGCTGTTTTTT
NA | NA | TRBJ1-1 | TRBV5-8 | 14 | CASSLRGRNTEAFF | TGTGCCAGCAGCTTGAGGGGCAGGAACACTGAAGCTTTCTTT
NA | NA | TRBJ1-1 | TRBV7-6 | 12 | CASSLGNDEAFF | TGTGCCAGCAGCTTAGGGAATGATGAAGCTTTCTTT
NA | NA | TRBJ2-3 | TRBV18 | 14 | CASSPETKADTQYF | TGTGCCAGCTCACCAGAGACAAAAGCAGATACGCAGTATTTT
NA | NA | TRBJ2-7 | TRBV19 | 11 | CASSDHSEQYF | TGTGCCAGTAGTGACCACTCCGAGCAGTACTTC
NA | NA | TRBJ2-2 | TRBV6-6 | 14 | CASTPGDFTGELFF | TGTGCCAGCACCCCCGGAGACTTCACCGGGGAGCTGTTTTTT
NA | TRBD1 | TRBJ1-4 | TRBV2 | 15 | CASSEGTGSNEKLFF | TGTGCCAGCAGTGAAGGGACAGGGAGTAATGAAAAACTGTTTTTT
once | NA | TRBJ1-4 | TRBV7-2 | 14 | CASSEGRINEKLFF | TGTGCCAGCTCGGAAGGGAGGATTAATGAAAAACTGTTTTTT